The T cell receptor beta chain under discussion was sequenced for a study of cytomegalovirus exposure and HLA in healthy donors. Study findings and constraints: It was taken for granted in presence/absence analyses that sequencing depth across donors was roughly uniform.

V was clipped by 2 bases and J by 2 bases, with 15 bases between them. CDR3 size: 16 residues. Germline CDR1 and CDR2: SGDLS and YYNGEE. Worth noting for this clone: Its antigen is unknown.

Primers included in the PCR were 60 Vbeta and 13 Jbeta primers. Assay: immunoSEQ multiplex PCR; the TCRdb copy retains only in-frame clones and omits some. This sample has 100,000 to 150,000 clones, with 80% found just once. This chain uses TRBV9 with TRBJ2-3; D may be TRBD2 (7 bases). This receptor was taken from a woman in her 40s in good health and CMV-seronegative. Source material: PBMCs. As DNA, the CDR3 is TGTGCCAGCAGCGTCCACGGGGGGCAGAACACAGATACGCAGTATTTT. It yields the protein CASSVHGGQNTDTQYF. Supplemented by reference TRBV9 and TRBJ2-3, the full variable domain reads DSGVTQTPKHLITATGQRVTLRCSPRSGDLSVYWYQQSLDQGLQFLIQYYNGEERAKGNILERFSAQQFPDLHSELNLSSLELGDSALYFCASSVHGGQNTDTQYFGPGTRLTVL.